This entry features one T cell receptor beta chain sequence. Antigen specificity is unknown. The CDR3 totals 15 residues. From germline, CDR1 is SGHNT and CDR2 YENEEA. V shed 1 base and J 2 bases; nucleotides not matched to a gene: 2. The source of the sample is a study of cytomegalovirus exposure and HLA in healthy donors. Study results and caveats: Prior analysis indicated that the majority of TCR beta V segments exhibited productivity approximately 87% or approximately 30% of the time.

PCR employed 60 Vbeta and 13 Jbeta primers. Sequencing was performed with immunoSEQ multiplex PCR; in TCRdb, only in-frame clones are kept and a portion is missing. The table shows fewer than 85,000 clones, with over 60% occurring only once. Sequenced: PBMCs. The rearrangement joins TRBV11-3 to TRBJ2-3; 8 bases agree with TRBD1. This clonotype was obtained from a male donor in good health and CMV-seropositive. The CDR3 region has the DNA TGTGCCAGCAGCTTAGGACAGGGGTCCACAGATACGCAGTATTTT. Its translation: CASSLGQGSTDTQYF.